This entry lists 6 T cell receptor beta chains sequenced from one sample in a study of control samples from healthy donors and cancer patients. Generated by immunoSEQ multiplex PCR, the TCRdb table keeps only in-frame clones and is missing some. The sample consists of 90,000 to 150,000 clones, 80% to 90% of them appearing once. Sequencing was done on a sample of blood. The receptors here all came from a young man in good health.

This chain uses TRBV2 with TRBJ2-4; 8 bases are a match to TRBD1. Germline assignment: CDR1 SNHLY and CDR2 FYNNEI. The CDR3 has 14 residues. With 2 bases clipped from V and 8 bases from J, the junction kept 5 bases outside the gene matches. The CDR3 loop is CASSESGTGHIQYF. As DNA, the CDR3 is TGTGCCAGCAGTGAATCAGGGACAGGTCACATTCAGTACTTC. The whole variable domain, filled in from reference TRBV2 and TRBJ2-4, reads EPEVTQTPSHQVTQMGQEVILRCVPISNHLYFYWYRQILGQKVEFLVSFYNNEISEKSEIFDDQFSVERPDGSNFTLKIRSTKLEDSAMYFCASSESGTGHIQYFGAGTRLSVL.

This sequence joins TRBV7-3 and TRBJ1-1; D is undetermined. Germline loops: CDR1 SGHTA, CDR2 FQGTGA. V lost 4 bases to trimming and J lost 0 bases, with 9 bases between them. The CDR3 length is 14 residues. DNA of the CDR3: TGTGCCAGCAGCTCCCTTAGGTTGAACACTGAAGCTTTCTTT. This translates into CASSSLRLNTEAFF. The entire variable domain, with the rest obtained from reference TRBV7-3 and TRBJ1-1, is as follows: GAGVSQTPSNKVTEKGKYVELRCDPISGHTALYWYRQSLGQGPEFLIYFQGTGAADDSGLPNDRFFAVRPEGSVSTLKIQRTERGDSAVYLCASSSLRLNTEAFFGQGTRLTVV.

The table lists this clone with a count of one. The V and J genes are TRBV25-1 and TRBJ1-2, with D possibly being TRBD1 (6 bases). The CDR3 spans 13 residues. Germline V gives CDR1 MGHDK, CDR2 SYGVNS. V lost 4 bases, J lost 4 bases, and 10 bases lay in between. The CDR3 loop is CASSAGDGYGYTF. Here the CDR3 DNA reads TGTGCCAGCAGTGCAGGGGACGGCTATGGCTACACCTTC.

This chain joins TRBV24-1 and TRBJ2-3; 13 nucleotides agree with TRBD2. This CDR3 has 16 amino acids. Germline CDR1 KGHDR, CDR2 SFDVKD. Trimming at V came to 4 bases and at J to 6 bases, leaving 6 bases not matched to a gene. As DNA, the CDR3 is TGTGCCACCAGTGACTCAGGGACTAGCGGGGCGGATACGCAGTATTTT. Residues: CATSDSGTSGADTQYF.

Here the CDR3 DNA reads TGTGCCAGCAGTAGGACCCTTAACACTGAAGCTTTCTTT. It codes for CASSRTLNTEAFF. The chain recombines TRBV27 with TRBJ1-1, with D unclear. The CDR3 is 13 amino acids. Between the trimmed V and J ends, which lost 5 bases and 2 bases, there was a span of 9 bases. The germline CDR1 and CDR2 sequences are MNHEY and SMNVEV (reference sequence).

The rearrangement links TRBV30 to TRBJ2-1; D uncertain. The CDR3 covers 13 residues. V was shortened by 0 bases and J by 4 bases, with 7 bases between the two germline ends. CDR1 is GTSNPN and CDR2 is SVGIG in the germline V gene (reference sequence). The CDR3 region has the DNA TGTGCCTGGAGTGTATTTTCGTACAATGAGCAGTTCTTC. This gives the protein CAWSVFSYNEQFF. Based on the CDR3 plus reference TRBV30 and TRBJ2-1, the full variable domain is SQTIHQWPATLVQPVGSPLSLECTVEGTSNPNLYWYRQAAGRGLQLLFYSVGIGQISSEVPQNLSASRPQDRQFILSSKKLLLSDSGFYLCAWSVFSYNEQFFGPGTRLTVL.